This TCR beta chain was sequenced for a study of response to subunit inactivated influenza vaccine. Study outcomes and limitations: Authors suggested few new T cells are recruited by each seasonal influenza vaccination.

The V gene lost 3 bases and the J gene lost 1 base, with 16 bases spanning the gap. This CDR3 region has 15 residues. CDR1 is DFQATT, CDR2 SNEGSKA, per germline (reference sequence). This clonotype showed up just a few times. The antigen is undetermined. MiXCR, applied by TCRdb to the RT-PCR reads, yields one record per CDR3 protein. The sample contains under 850,000 distinct CDR3 sequences, roughly 20% of which appear only once. The source is a man aged 45 to 65 who received an inactivated influenza vaccine. This rearrangement joins TRBV20-1 to TRBJ2-7; no reliable D call. Sequencing used PBMCs from blood, obtained about 5 days after vaccination. The CDR3 bases are TGCAGTGCTAGGGACCGGGTGGCCCCTTCCTACGAGCAGTACTTC. Translated: CSARDRVAPSYEQYF.